What follows describes a single T cell receptor (beta chain). The read finishes 3 residues shy of the CDR3 end, and the germline J gene is used to complete it. The CDR3 has 15 amino acids. The V and J ends lost 3 bases and 4 bases, in that order; junction bases with no gene match: 5. The germline V gene has CDR1 ENHRY and CDR2 SYGVKD. The record originates from a study of T cells in women clearing cervical HPV infection. Sequenced by immunoSEQ multiplex PCR; TCRdb stores in-frame clones only, minus some. This sample's table reports about 9,200 clones. The chain joins TRBV10-3 to TRBJ2-1; 8 positions agree with TRBD2. The receptor was isolated from a woman between 18 and 70 years old with a cervical HPV16 infection that either progressed to CIN3+ or cleared (not recorded which). What was sequenced was blood buffy coat. The CDR3 protein is CAISDSSGGYNEQFF. The covered CDR3 bases are TGTGCCATCAGTGATTCGAGCGGGGGATACAATGAG.